The sequence of this T cell receptor beta chain was determined in a study of blood T cell repertoires in COVID-19. Germline V gives CDR1 WNHNN, CDR2 SYGVQD (reference sequence). The CDR3 sequence is 13 residues long. V lost 4 bases and J 1 base, leaving 8 bases between the germline ends. Method: immunoSEQ multiplex PCR; TCRdb's copy keeps in-frame clones and lacks some. The sample lists about 170,000 clones, approximately 90% occurring once. Sequencing was performed on PBMCs or T cells enriched from blood (not recorded which). The TCR was taken from a woman aged 18-35 years who had recovered from COVID-19. The rearrangement uses TRBV10-1 and TRBJ2-7, with D perhaps matching TRBD2 (5 bases). CDR3 amino acids: CASSAKRSYEQYF. The CDR3 DNA is TGCGCCAGCAGTGCTAAGCGGTCCTACGAGCAGTACTTC.